This passage covers 5 T cell receptor beta chains from one sample sequenced in a study of metastatic and nonmetastatic thyroid tumors. TCRdb re-analyzed the PCR reads using MiXCR. The repertoire includes 7,000 to 8,500 clones, 24% of them detected once, and about 14% sits in the top ten. No patient had received any treatment before thyroid surgery. Sequenced material: tumor tissue. All receptors derive from a female donor with papillary thyroid cancer or a benign thyroid nodule (not recorded which). Some clones in this sample may be carry-over from other donors' samples.

This clone is termed medium-sized. The chain employs TRBV28 and TRBJ2-5; 9 bases match TRBD1. This CDR3 is built from 15 residues. The trim removed 6 bases at V and 5 bases at J, leaving 10 bases unmatched. Germline CDR1 reads MDHEN; CDR2 reads SYDVKM. CDR3 protein: CASSTADRGYETQYF. The CDR3 DNA is TGTGCCAGCAGCACGGCCGACAGGGGGTATGAGACCCAGTACTTC.

J is TRBJ2-3 and V is TRBV18; possible D gene TRBD2, 5 bases. The CDR3 has 16 amino acids. CDR1 and CDR2 from the germline V gene are KGHSH and LQKENI. The V gene lost 3 bases and the J gene lost 4 bases, with 17 bases spanning the gap. The DNA for the CDR3 is TGTGCCAGCTCACCCGGGATGGGGATAGGGTCAGATACGCAGTATTTT. It is translated as CASSPGMGIGSDTQYF.

Sample share makes this clone medium-sized. J is TRBJ2-7 and V is TRBV28; 10 bases line up with TRBD2. V dropped 2 bases and J dropped 7; count of bases not matched to a gene: 8. The germline V gene encodes CDR1 MDHEN and CDR2 SYDVKM. This CDR3 contains 15 residues. The CDR3 DNA reads as TGTGCCAGCAGTTTACAGTCTAGCGGGGGTAGGGAGCAGTACTTC. Its translation is CASSLQSSGGREQYF.

The chain is built from TRBV7-3 and TRBJ2-2; 7 nucleotides agree with TRBD1. V lost 3 bases, J lost 0 bases, and 1 base stayed unmatched. Germline-derived CDR1 and CDR2 are SGHTA and FQGTGA. The CDR3 covers 15 residues. CDR3 residues: CASSFGTANTGELFF. The DNA for the CDR3 is TGTGCCAGCAGCTTCGGGACAGCGAACACCGGGGAGCTGTTTTTT.

A word on this clone: This CDR3 is missing its conserved last phenylalanine or tryptophan, likely due to a read error. No DNA is shown, since the ends of the CDR3 on it are uncertain; the CDR3 is the one TCRdb lists. The chain joins TRBV9 to TRBJ2-3; the table assigns TRBD1, which was not confirmed against the DNA. Germline CDR1 SGDLS, CDR2 YYNGEE. A total of 15 residues make up the CDR3, ends included. CDR3 sequence reads: CSSSVRDTYTDTHYL.